This TCR beta chain is from a study of regulatory T cells in long-lasting Graves disease. Study findings and constraints: TRBV28, TRBJ1-2 and TRBJ2-5 were segments that persistent disease favored.

Time point noted: persistent/refractory GD, antithyroid drugs over 5 years with positive TRAb. From RNA extracted from PBMCs, the TCR library was made. HTBI primers from iRepertoire and Arm-PCR of CDR3 regions yielded the TCR beta libraries. MiXCR was run by TCRdb on the multiplex PCR reads, yielding one entry per CDR3 protein. The table records around 400,000 distinct CDR3 sequences, around 20% of them present only once. Ten or more counts support this clonotype. Its antigen is not identified. Per germline, CDR1 SGHAT and CDR2 FQNNGV. J gave up 6 bases and V 5 bases, and 10 bases lay outside the gene matches. The CDR3 sequence is 15 residues long.

This sequence joins TRBV11-2 and TRBJ2-7; 10 bases agree with TRBD2. The sequence was obtained from a female donor with Graves disease. The sequencing used peripheral blood mononuclear cells (PBMCs), collected when the disease was refractory, from a patient treated with antithyroid drugs. In DNA, the CDR3 is TGTGCCAGCAGCCGGCTTAGCGGGAGGAATCGCGAGCAGTACTTC. Translating gives CASSRLSGRNREQYF. The full variable domain, with the rest looked up from reference TRBV11-2 and TRBJ2-7, is EAGVAQSPRYKIIEKRQSVAFWCNPISGHATLYWYQQILGQGPKLLIQFQNNGVVDDSQLPKDRFSAERLKGVDSTLKIQPAKLEDSAVYLCASSRLSGRNREQYFGPGTRLTVT.